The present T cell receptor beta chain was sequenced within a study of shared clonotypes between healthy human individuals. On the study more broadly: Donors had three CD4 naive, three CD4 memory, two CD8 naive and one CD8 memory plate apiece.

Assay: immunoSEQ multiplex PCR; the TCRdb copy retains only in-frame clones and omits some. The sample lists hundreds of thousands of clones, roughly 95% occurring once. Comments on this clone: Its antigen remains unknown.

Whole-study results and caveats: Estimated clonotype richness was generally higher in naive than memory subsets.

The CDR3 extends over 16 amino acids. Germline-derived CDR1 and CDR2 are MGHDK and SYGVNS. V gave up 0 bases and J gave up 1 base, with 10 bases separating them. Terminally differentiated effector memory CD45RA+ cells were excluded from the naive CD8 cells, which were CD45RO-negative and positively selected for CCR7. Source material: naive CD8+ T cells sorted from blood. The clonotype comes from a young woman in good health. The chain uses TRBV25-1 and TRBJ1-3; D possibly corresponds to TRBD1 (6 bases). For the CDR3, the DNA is TGTGCCAGCAGTGAATATCTGGGGGCTTCTGGAAACACCATATATTTT. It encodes CASSEYLGASGNTIYF.